Below are 20 T cell receptor beta chains sequenced from a single sample in a study of neurological immune-mediated disorders. TCRdb fed the 5' RACE reads into MiXCR, producing one record per CDR3 protein. In the table there are around 40,000 distinct CDR3 sequences, 12% of which are singletons. The sample consisted of PBMCs. The source is a female donor in good health.

This clonotype was picked up many times. The chain combines TRBV5-1 with TRBJ1-4; TRBD1 aligns across 9 bases. The J segment lost 3 bases and the V segment lost 4 bases, leaving 4 bases of the junction unmatched. CDR3 length: 15 amino acids. CDR1 and CDR2 from the germline V gene are SGHRS and YFSETQ. The CDR3 spells CASSPGTGSNEKLFF. CDR3 sequence (DNA): TGCGCCAGCAGCCCAGGGACAGGGTCTAATGAAAAACTGTTTTTT.

This clonotype was counted many times. The rearrangement uses TRBV30 and TRBJ1-1; D is possibly TRBD1 (5 bases). CDR1 is GTSNPN and CDR2 is SVGIG in the germline V gene (reference sequence). V lost 3 bases to trimming and J lost 1 base, with 15 bases between them. CDR3 size: 15 residues. CDR3 DNA sequence: TGTGCCTGGAGGACGTTGATTGGGGCGAACACTGAAGCTTTCTTT. It is translated as CAWRTLIGANTEAFF.

This clonotype was seen at least ten times. The chain couples TRBV5-1 to TRBJ2-5; D unclear. Deletions cut 3 bases from V and 1 base from J, with 10 bases between. The germline CDR1 and CDR2 sequences are SGHRS and YFSETQ. The CDR3 has 14 amino acids. The CDR3 sequence is CASSSGRLQETQYF. Here the CDR3 DNA reads TGCGCCAGCAGCTCTGGACGGCTCCAAGAGACCCAGTACTTC.

This clonotype is judged medium-sized. The V gene is TRBV5-6, the J gene TRBJ1-5; no firm D call. Trimming cost V 0 bases and J 3 bases, with 13 bases left between them. Germline V gene lookup returns CDR1 SGHDT and CDR2 YYEEEE. This CDR3 has 16 amino acids. CDR3 in DNA: TGTGCCAGCAGCTTGGCTGGTAGGGCAAACAATCAGCCCCAGCATTTT. Protein: CASSLAGRANNQPQHF.

The chain links TRBV6-5 to TRBJ2-3; 9 bases align to TRBD2. The CDR3 has 17 amino acids. Losses at the gene ends were 6 bases for V and 4 bases for J; bases not matched to a gene: 14. Germline CDR1 reads MNHEY; CDR2 reads SVGAGI. In DNA form, the CDR3 reads TGTGCCAGCAGGTCCGGCAGGAAGGCGGGGGGGCCAGATACGCAGTATTTT. Protein: CASRSGRKAGGPDTQYF.

The genes are TRBV30 and TRBJ1-2; tentative D call: TRBD1 (5 bases). The germline V and J ends were trimmed by 1 base and 8 bases, with 17 bases remaining between them. CDR3 size: 14 residues. The germline gives CDR1 GTSNPN, CDR2 SVGIG (reference sequence). The CDR3 sequence: CAWSAGVSEEGYTF. The CDR3 nucleotides are TGTGCCTGGAGTGCGGGGGTATCTGAAGAAGGCTACACCTTC.

This chain joins TRBV29-1 and TRBJ1-1; TRBD1 is a possible D gene (5 bases). This CDR3 is built from 10 residues. Trimming left V 6 bases short and J 8 bases short, with 10 bases between. The germline gives CDR1 SQVTM, CDR2 ANQGSEA. For the CDR3, the DNA is TGCAGCGTCTCTGACAGCGAAGCTTTCTTT. Its translation is CSVSDSEAFF.

This clonotype was seen many times. The J gene is TRBJ1-5, the V gene TRBV6-5; tentative D call: TRBD1 (6 bases). This CDR3 has 15 amino acids. V lost 0 bases to trimming and J lost 4 bases, with 10 bases between them. Per the germline V gene, CDR1 is MNHEY and CDR2 is SVGAGI. The CDR3 is CASSYSITGNQPQHF. The CDR3 coding sequence is TGTGCCAGCAGTTACTCCATTACAGGGAATCAGCCCCAGCATTTT.

This clonotype was detected many times. The CDR3 DNA follows: TGCAGTGCTGGATATGGGGGCAATCAGCCCCAGCATTTT. It codes for CSAGYGGNQPQHF. V is TRBV20-1 and J is TRBJ1-5; D uncertain. Germline V gives CDR1 DFQATT, CDR2 SNEGSKA (reference sequence). This CDR3 spans 13 amino acids. Deletions cut 5 bases from V and 2 bases from J, with 10 bases between.

The chain is built from TRBV3-1 and TRBJ2-2; 7 bases line up with TRBD2. Germline CDR1 and CDR2: LGHDT and YNNKEL (reference sequence). The junction had 5 bases not matched to a gene; V was cut back by 2 bases and J by 5 bases. The CDR3 runs 15 residues. CDR3 nucleotides: TGTGCCAGCAGCCAACGGCTAGCGGTAACCGGGGAGCTGTTTTTT. Its protein product is CASSQRLAVTGELFF. Filled out from reference TRBV3-1 and TRBJ2-2, the complete variable domain reads DTAVSQTPKYLVTQMGNDKSIKCEQNLGHDTMYWYKQDSKKFLKIMFSYNNKELIINETVPNRFSPKSPDKAHLNLHINSLELGDSAVYFCASSQRLAVTGELFFGEGSRLTVL.

This clonotype was seen at least ten times. This chain uses TRBV9 with TRBJ2-3, with TRBD2 matching 11 bases. CDR1 and CDR2 (germline): SGDLS, YYNGEE. Trimming took 0 bases from V and 3 from J; bases not matched to a gene: 3. The CDR3 extends over 16 amino acids. DNA for the CDR3: TGTGCCAGCAGCGTAGGAGCTAGCGGGGGGACAGATACGCAGTATTTT. This translates into CASSVGASGGTDTQYF.

The chain is built from TRBV5-1 and TRBJ2-3, with 15 bases identical to TRBD2. The germline gives CDR1 SGHRS, CDR2 YFSETQ. Trimming took 4 bases from V and 5 from J; bases not matched to a gene: 11. This CDR3 contains 18 residues. CDR3 in amino acids: CASSQRTSGRAGVDTQYF. In DNA, the CDR3 is TGCGCCAGCAGCCAACGGACTAGCGGGAGGGCAGGAGTAGATACGCAGTATTTT. Full variable domain (missing parts from reference TRBV5-1 and TRBJ2-3): KAGVTQTPRYLIKTRGQQVTLSCSPISGHRSVSWYQQTPGQGLQFLFEYFSETQRNKGNFPGRFSGRQFSNSRSEMNVSTLELGDSALYLCASSQRTSGRAGVDTQYFGPGTRLTVL.

This clonotype has ten or more counts. The chain has TRBV29-1 and TRBJ2-3, with 7 bases matching TRBD2. V was pared by 4 bases and J by 3 bases, with 4 bases of the junction left unmatched. Germline lookup yields CDR1 SQVTM and CDR2 ANQGSEA. The CDR3 length is 13 residues. CDR3 protein: CSVAPGGTDTQYF. For the CDR3, the DNA is TGCAGCGTTGCTCCCGGGGGGACAGATACGCAGTATTTT.

This clonotype was found many times. In DNA form, the CDR3 reads TGTGCCAGCAGGAAGGCGGGGCAGGGGACGAACACTGAAGCTTTCTTT. Translating it yields CASRKAGQGTNTEAFF. This chain uses TRBV6-6 with TRBJ1-1, with a weak D call TRBD1 (6 bases). The CDR3 covers 16 residues. With 6 bases removed from V and 1 base from J, the gap between germline ends came to 18 bases. The germline CDR1 and CDR2 sequences are MNHNY and SVGAGI (reference sequence).

This clonotype was counted at least ten times. This sequence joins TRBV5-1 and TRBJ2-1; D possibly corresponds to TRBD2 (5 bases). Germline V gene sequence: CDR1 SGHRS, CDR2 YFSETQ. There are 13 residues in the CDR3. V was shortened by 4 bases and J by 1 base, with 6 bases between the two germline ends. In nucleotides, the CDR3 is TGCGCCAGCAGCCGCGGGTCCTACAATGAGCAGTTCTTC. Its translation is CASSRGSYNEQFF.

This clonotype was detected many times. The CDR3 DNA follows: TGCGCCAGCAGTGAAGGGGGAGGCAAAAACATTCAGTACTTC. Amino acids: CASSEGGGKNIQYF. The gene calls are TRBV10-2 and TRBJ2-4; D might be TRBD1 or TRBD2, each matching 6 bases. V was pared by 3 bases and J by 3 bases, with 9 bases between. The CDR3 has 14 residues. Per the germline V gene, CDR1 is WSHSY and CDR2 is SAAADI.

This clonotype came up many times. The gene calls are TRBV9 and TRBJ2-2; TRBD1 might be the D (6 bases). The CDR3 spans 14 residues. Germline CDR1 reads SGDLS; CDR2 reads YYNGEE. V was shortened by 7 bases and J by 2 bases, with 12 bases between the two germline ends. In DNA form, the CDR3 reads TGTGCCAGCCGCGGACAGAGCAACACCGGGGAGCTGTTTTTT. Translated, it gives CASRGQSNTGELFF.

The sample holds many counts of this clonotype. V gene TRBV12-3 or TRBV12-4 combines with J gene TRBJ2-2, with 13 nucleotides matching TRBD2. Trimming at V came to 5 bases and at J to 7 bases, leaving 10 bases not matched to a gene. The CDR3 length is 17 residues. CDR3 sequence reads: CASSPVTSGRASGELFF. The CDR3 coding sequence is TGTGCCAGCAGTCCTGTAACTAGCGGGAGGGCCAGCGGGGAGCTGTTTTTT.

This clonotype was detected many times. The chain carries TRBV6-5 and TRBJ1-2; D uncertain. V gave up 6 bases and J gave up 6 bases, with 14 bases separating them. The CDR3 extends over 13 amino acids. The germline V gene has CDR1 MNHEY and CDR2 SVGAGI. CDR3 amino acids: CASSPHGTDGYTF. As DNA, the CDR3 is TGTGCCAGCAGCCCTCATGGTACTGATGGCTACACCTTC.

Details on this clonotype: Its ends do not fully match the called genes, so a read error is possible. The chain employs TRBV5-6 and TRBJ1-5; D remains ambiguous. Germline CDR1 SGHDT, CDR2 YYEEEE. This CDR3 contains 15 residues. The DNA for the CDR3 is TGTGCCAGCAGCTTGGGGGTCAAGAGCAATCAGCCACAGCATTTT. Amino acid sequence: CASSLGVKSNQPQHF.